This T cell receptor beta chain was recorded in a study of blood T cell repertoires in COVID-19. Study information: T cells, B-cell-depleted T cells, or PBMCs provided the cDNA or gDNA that served as material.

Germline V lookup: CDR1 LNHDA, CDR2 SQIVND (reference sequence). The CDR3 is 12 residues long. Germline trimming cut 6 bases from V and 8 bases from J; bases unmatched to any gene: 5. TCRdb's table, derived via immunoSEQ multiplex PCR, lists solely in-frame clones and lacks some. The data contain approximately 21,000 clones, nearly 90% of them singletons. This TCR derives from a human donor with active COVID-19. The donor label of this sample is uncertain. The V and J genes are TRBV19 and TRBJ1-2; 8 bases are a match to TRBD1. Sequencing was carried out using peripheral blood. The CDR3 loop is CASSRTGLGYTF. The CDR3 coding sequence is TGTGCCAGTAGCAGGACAGGGCTCGGCTACACCTTC. Using reference TRBV19 and TRBJ1-2 for the parts outside the CDR3, the full variable domain is DGGITQSPKYLFRKEGQNVTLSCEQNLNHDAMYWYRQDPGQGLRLIYYSQIVNDFQKGDIAEGYSVSREKKESFPLTVTSAQKNPTAFYLCASSRTGLGYTFGSGTRLTVV.